The 24 T cell receptor beta chains below were found in one sample sequenced in a study of blood T cell repertoires in COVID-19. The table came from immunoSEQ multiplex PCR; TCRdb's copy has only in-frame clones and leaves some out. The data contain fewer than 450,000 clones, around 91% of them singletons. The sample comprised PBMCs or T cells enriched from blood (not recorded which). These receptors originate from a man aged 18 to 29 who had recovered from COVID-19.

This chain links TRBV9 with TRBJ1-1; 7 bases are shared with TRBD1. The germline CDR1 and CDR2 sequences are SGDLS and YYNGEE. This CDR3 has 15 residues. J lost 3 bases, V lost 3 bases, and 8 bases had no gene match. The CDR3: CASSANRGLDTEAFF. For the CDR3, the DNA is TGTGCCAGCAGCGCGAACAGGGGATTGGACACTGAAGCTTTCTTT. The variable domain in full, completed from reference TRBV9 and TRBJ1-1, reads DSGVTQTPKHLITATGQRVTLRCSPRSGDLSVYWYQQSLDQGLQFLIQYYNGEERAKGNILERFSAQQFPDLHSELNLSSLELGDSALYFCASSANRGLDTEAFFGQGTRLTVV.

The V call is TRBV11-2, the J call TRBJ2-1; D may be TRBD2 (5 bases). With 6 bases removed from V and 3 bases from J, the gap between germline ends came to 12 bases. The germline gives CDR1 SGHAT, CDR2 FQNNGV. The CDR3 totals 14 residues. The CDR3 protein is CASRPDYLYNEQFF. CDR3 DNA: TGTGCCAGCAGGCCTGACTACCTCTACAATGAGCAGTTCTTC.

The V gene is TRBV3-1 (or the pseudogene TRBV3-2), the J gene TRBJ1-1, with D possibly being TRBD1 (6 bases). CDR1 is LGHDT and CDR2 is YNNKEL in the germline V gene (reference sequence). This CDR3 has 15 amino acids. The V gene lost 5 bases and the J gene lost 2 bases, with 15 bases spanning the gap. The CDR3 spells CASSDNRVINTEAFF. CDR3 nucleotides: TGTGCCAGCAGCGATAACAGGGTTATAAACACTGAAGCTTTCTTT.

This rearrangement joins TRBV5-1 to TRBJ1-1, with D tentatively TRBD1 (5 bases). Germline values: CDR1 SGHRS, CDR2 YFSETQ. The V end lost 4 bases, the J end lost 7 bases, and 23 bases lay between the germline ends. The CDR3 has 16 residues. DNA for the CDR3: TGCGCCAGCAGCATAAGGGCCGGGGGAGAAGGAATTGAAGCTTTCTTT. Translation gives CASSIRAGGEGIEAFF. Drawing the rest from reference TRBV5-1 and TRBJ1-1, the complete variable domain is KAGVTQTPRYLIKTRGQQVTLSCSPISGHRSVSWYQQTPGQGLQFLFEYFSETQRNKGNFPGRFSGRQFSNSRSEMNVSTLELGDSALYLCASSIRAGGEGIEAFFGQGTRLTVV.

The chain links TRBV18 to TRBJ1-2; D gene uncertain. Looked up from germline, CDR1 is KGHSH and CDR2 is LQKENI. Trimming removed 6 bases from V and 7 bases from J, with 15 bases in between. The CDR3 runs 13 residues. The CDR3 loop is CASSPLYEGGYTF. CDR3 in DNA: TGTGCCAGCTCCCCTTTGTACGAGGGTGGCTACACCTTC.

This sequence joins TRBV5-4 and TRBJ2-4, with 10 bases matching TRBD1. Germline V lookup: CDR1 SGHNT, CDR2 YYREEE (reference sequence). This CDR3 is 14 amino acids long. V lost 5 bases, J lost 9 bases, and 8 bases stayed unmatched. The CDR3 region is CASRTTGGEGIQYF. The CDR3 bases are TGTGCCAGCAGAACGACAGGGGGCGAGGGCATTCAGTACTTC.

The rearrangement joins TRBV18 to TRBJ2-1; 13 nucleotides line up with TRBD2. Germline trimming cut 3 bases from V and 9 bases from J; bases unmatched to any gene: 2. Germline V gene sequence: CDR1 KGHSH, CDR2 LQKENI. This CDR3 region has 14 residues. The CDR3 bases are TGTGCCAGCTCACCGGGACTAGCGGGATCTGAGCAGTTCTTC. Encoded protein: CASSPGLAGSEQFF.

The table lists this clone with a count of one. The rearrangement links TRBV18 to TRBJ1-6; 7 bases are shared with TRBD1. The CDR3 length is 15 residues. Germline CDR1 reads KGHSH; CDR2 reads LQKENI. Trimming cost V 1 base and J 12 bases; bases outside gene matches: 9. The CDR3 nucleotides read TGTGCCAGCTCACCACGGCAGGGGGATGTGGGACCCCTCCACTTT. Translated, it gives CASSPRQGDVGPLHF. The whole variable domain, remainder taken from reference TRBV18 and TRBJ1-6, is NAGVMQNPRHLVRRRGQEARLRCSPMKGHSHVYWYRQLPEEGLKFMVYLQKENIIDESGMPKERFSAEFPKEGPSILRIQQVVRGDSAAYFCASSPRQGDVGPLHFGNGTRLTVT.

The chain uses TRBV5-6 and TRBJ1-5; D is perhaps TRBD1 (5 bases). The germline V and J ends were trimmed by 1 base and 7 bases, with 9 bases remaining between them. CDR1 and CDR2 (germline): SGHDT, YYEEEE. The CDR3 consists of 13 residues. CDR3 coding DNA: TGTGCCAGCAGCTTGCAGGGCCGCCAGCCCCAGCATTTT. It specifies CASSLQGRQPQHF.

The rearrangement uses TRBV30 and TRBJ1-3; the D is unclear. Looked up from germline, CDR1 is GTSNPN and CDR2 is SVGIG (reference sequence). This CDR3 is 14 amino acids long. With 5 bases removed from V and 0 bases from J, the gap between germline ends came to 11 bases. The CDR3 coding sequence is TGTGCCTGGGGAGCTGGTAGCTCTGGAAACACCATATATTTT. Translated: CAWGAGSSGNTIYF.

The CDR3 spells CASSIPLRAGDTDTQYF. CDR3 DNA sequence: TGTGCCAGTAGTATCCCCCTTCGAGCGGGAGACACAGATACGCAGTATTTT. The chain is built from TRBV19 and TRBJ2-3, with 8 bases aligning to TRBD2. CDR3 length: 17 amino acids. The J segment lost 2 bases and the V segment lost 3 bases, leaving 10 bases of the junction unmatched. CDR1 and CDR2 from the germline V gene are LNHDA and SQIVND (reference sequence). Full variable domain (missing parts from reference TRBV19 and TRBJ2-3): DGGITQSPKYLFRKEGQNVTLSCEQNLNHDAMYWYRQDPGQGLRLIYYSQIVNDFQKGDIAEGYSVSREKKESFPLTVTSAQKNPTAFYLCASSIPLRAGDTDTQYFGPGTRLTVL.

V gene TRBV5-4 combines with J gene TRBJ1-2; D unresolved. CDR3 length equals 15 residues. Germline CDR1 is SGHNT and CDR2 is YYREEE (reference sequence). Trimming shortened V by 3 bases and J by 6 bases, and 18 bases separated the two germline ends. In DNA form, the CDR3 reads TGTGCCAGCAGCTCCCCGGACTATAGTGAAGATGGCTACACCTTC. It is translated as CASSSPDYSEDGYTF.

This rearrangement joins TRBV11-2 to TRBJ1-6; no reliable D call. V was clipped by 0 bases and J by 9 bases, with 6 bases between them. CDR1 and CDR2 (germline): SGHAT, FQNNGV. This CDR3 is built from 13 residues. CDR3 loop: CASSLDQISPLHF. CDR3 nucleotide sequence: TGTGCCAGCAGCTTAGATCAGATTTCACCCCTCCACTTT.

The chain has TRBV7-9 and TRBJ1-4; D not resolved. Germline loops: CDR1 SEHNR, CDR2 FQNEAQ (reference sequence). CDR3 length equals 15 residues. V gave up 5 bases and J gave up 7 bases, with 17 bases separating them. CDR3 in amino acids: CASSHLGDPFEKLFF. The CDR3 region has the DNA TGTGCCAGCAGCCACCTAGGAGACCCCTTTGAAAAACTGTTTTTT.

A single count supports this clone. The chain employs TRBV7-6 and TRBJ2-2, with D perhaps matching TRBD2 (6 bases). V gave up 1 base and J gave up 0 bases, with 9 bases separating them. Germline CDR1 is SGHVS and CDR2 is FNYEAQ. The CDR3 covers 16 residues. CDR3 nucleotides: TGTGCCAGCAGCTTAGGAGCGGGCACGAACACCGGGGAGCTGTTTTTT. Translation: CASSLGAGTNTGELFF.

The rearrangement uses TRBV30 and TRBJ2-1; the match to TRBD1 covers 7 bases. V shed 7 bases and J 3 bases; nucleotides not matched to a gene: 12. This CDR3 contains 15 residues. Germline V CDR1 and CDR2: GTSNPN, SVGIG (reference sequence). The CDR3, as DNA: TGTGCCTCCACCCCGGACAGGACTGTCTACAATGAGCAGTTCTTC. This sequence encodes CASTPDRTVYNEQFF. Based on the CDR3 plus reference TRBV30 and TRBJ2-1, the full variable domain is SQTIHQWPATLVQPVGSPLSLECTVEGTSNPNLYWYRQAAGRGLQLLFYSVGIGQISSEVPQNLSASRPQDRQFILSSKKLLLSDSGFYLCASTPDRTVYNEQFFGPGTRLTVL.

V gene TRBV25-1 combines with J gene TRBJ1-2; 7 nucleotides align to TRBD1. Germline CDR1 reads MGHDK; CDR2 reads SYGVNS. V shed 3 bases, J shed 4 bases, and the junction held 14 bases outside the gene matches. This CDR3 spans 17 amino acids. The CDR3 DNA is TGTGCCAGCAGTGACCCCAGACAGGGACAACTCCTCTATGGCTACACCTTC. It yields the protein CASSDPRQGQLLYGYTF.

The chain recombines TRBV7-9 with TRBJ1-2; no clear D gene. CDR3 size: 15 residues. Trimming stripped 1 base from V and 4 bases from J, with 13 bases between. Germline lookup yields CDR1 SEHNR and CDR2 FQNEAQ (reference sequence). In nucleotides, the CDR3 is TGTGCCAGCAGCTTAGGGGTGGGGAGTGCCTATGGCTACACCTTC. As protein: CASSLGVGSAYGYTF.

The chain recombines TRBV5-4 with TRBJ2-1, with 7 bases that match TRBD1. Germline lookup yields CDR1 SGHNT and CDR2 YYREEE (reference sequence). Unmatched junction bases numbered 12, after V lost 9 bases and J lost 9 bases. The CDR3 contains 13 residues. This chain's CDR3 is CANKETGAAEQFF. The CDR3 nucleotides are TGTGCCAACAAAGAAACAGGGGCAGCTGAGCAGTTCTTC.

Here the CDR3 DNA reads TGTGCCAGCAGCCACCAGGGCACCTACGAGCAGTACTTC. Amino acids: CASSHQGTYEQYF. The chain joins TRBV7-8 to TRBJ2-7, with D maybe TRBD1 (5 bases). Looked up from germline, CDR1 is SGHVS and CDR2 is FQNEAQ. This CDR3 spans 13 amino acids. Trimming removed 5 bases from V and 2 bases from J, with 10 bases in between.

The chain carries TRBV30 and TRBJ1-3; D remains ambiguous. Trimming left V 2 bases short and J 8 bases short, with 13 bases between. The CDR3 extends over 13 amino acids. CDR1 GTSNPN and CDR2 SVGIG come from the germline V gene (reference sequence). The CDR3 DNA is TGTGCCTGGAGTCGTGCGAGATTGGACACCATATATTTT. Its protein product is CAWSRARLDTIYF.

The chain has TRBV7-9 and TRBJ1-3; the D is unclear. The CDR3 is made up of 13 amino acids. The germline gives CDR1 SEHNR, CDR2 FQNEAQ (reference sequence). Trimming cost V 7 bases and J 0 bases, with 7 bases left between them. The CDR3 DNA is TGTGCCAGCATGAGGAGCTCTGGAAACACCATATATTTT. It yields the protein CASMRSSGNTIYF.

The chain combines TRBV19 with TRBJ2-3; possible D gene TRBD1, 6 bases. This CDR3 has 14 amino acids. The ends were cut back, 6 bases at V and 3 bases at J, with 13 bases in the middle. Germline V gene sequence: CDR1 LNHDA, CDR2 SQIVND (reference sequence). The CDR3 nucleotides read TGTGCCAGTAGGAACAGGGAAGGGACAGATACGCAGTATTTT. As protein: CASRNREGTDTQYF.

This chain connects TRBV29-1 to TRBJ2-3; 7 nucleotides match TRBD1. Germline V gene sequence: CDR1 SQVTM, CDR2 ANQGSEA. The CDR3 spans 15 residues. The trim removed 7 bases at V and 0 bases at J, leaving 10 bases unmatched. The CDR3 spells CSGGPTGSSTDTQYF. The CDR3 DNA follows: TGCAGCGGAGGCCCGACAGGGTCTAGCACAGATACGCAGTATTTT.